These 9 T cell receptor beta chains originate from one sample sequenced in a study of cytomegalovirus exposure and HLA in healthy donors. 13 Jbeta primers and 60 Vbeta primers were used for the PCR. The data were produced by immunoSEQ multiplex PCR, yet TCRdb's version contains in-frame clones alone and is incomplete. Of roughly 190,000 clones listed, approximately 77% were seen once; the top ten hold more than 3%. The sequenced sample consisted of PBMCs. All receptors derive from a man aged 35-49 years in good health and CMV-seropositive.

The V and J genes are TRBV5-4 and TRBJ2-5; 8 bases are shared with TRBD1. V lost 0 bases, J lost 1 base, and 5 bases stayed unmatched. This CDR3 has 16 residues. From germline, CDR1 is SGHNT and CDR2 YYREEE (reference sequence). The CDR3 region has the DNA TGTGCCAGCAGCTTGGGGTCAGGGGGCGGCCAAGAGACCCAGTACTTC. Translating it yields CASSLGSGGGQETQYF.

The chain carries TRBV4-3 and TRBJ2-7; 8 nucleotides match TRBD2. The CDR3 has 16 amino acids. Per germline, CDR1 LGHNA and CDR2 YSLEER. V shed 3 bases, J shed 5 bases, and the junction held 12 bases outside the gene matches. CDR3 coding DNA: TGCGCCAGCAGCCAGAGTAGGGGCGCGGGAGGACACGAGCAGTACTTC. Translating it yields CASSQSRGAGGHEQYF.

The rearrangement uses TRBV7-3 and TRBJ1-2; D may be TRBD1 (6 bases). V was clipped by 2 bases and J by 0 bases, with 10 bases between them. The V gene's germline CDR1 is SGHTA and CDR2 FQGTGA. There are 15 residues in the CDR3. The CDR3 is CASSLVTGSNYGYTF. The CDR3 coding sequence is TGTGCCAGCAGCTTAGTGACAGGCTCTAACTATGGCTACACCTTC.

The chain couples TRBV20-1 to TRBJ2-2; D may be TRBD1 (5 bases). Germline loops: CDR1 DFQATT, CDR2 SNEGSKA (reference sequence). This CDR3 comprises 11 residues. CDR3 loop: CSATDTGELFF. CDR3 coding DNA: TGCAGCGCGACAGACACCGGGGAGCTGTTTTTT.

This chain connects TRBV7-9 to TRBJ2-3, with a weak D call TRBD2 (6 bases). In germline, CDR1 is SEHNR, CDR2 FQNEAQ (reference sequence). This CDR3 is 18 amino acids long. Trimming cost V 5 bases and J 2 bases, with 23 bases left between them. The chain's CDR3 is CASSVIRAGTQSTDTQYF. CDR3 nucleotides: TGTGCCAGCAGCGTAATCCGGGCGGGGACCCAATCCACAGATACGCAGTATTTT.

The V gene is TRBV2, the J gene TRBJ2-7, with TRBD2 identical over 12 bases. CDR1 is SNHLY and CDR2 is FYNNEI in the germline V gene. The CDR3 is 14 amino acids. Losses at the gene ends were 4 bases for V and 12 bases for J; bases not matched to a gene: 10. This CDR3 reads CASSGVLAGGVRYF. CDR3 coding DNA: TGTGCCAGCAGTGGGGTACTAGCGGGAGGTGTAAGGTACTTC.

J is TRBJ1-5 and V is TRBV6-4; 9 bases line up with TRBD1. Germline V gene data show CDR1 as MRHNA and CDR2 as SNTAGT. The CDR3 has 15 amino acids. J was trimmed by 6 bases and V by 5 bases; bases with no gene match: 8. As DNA, the CDR3 is TGTGCCAGCAGTCCGGACAGGGGACCTTCTCAGCCCCAGCATTTT. This codes for CASSPDRGPSQPQHF.

The chain carries TRBV5-5 and TRBJ2-6, with TRBD1 matching 7 bases. Germline V gives CDR1 SGHKS, CDR2 YYEKEE (reference sequence). This CDR3 region has 15 residues. After removal of 4 bases from V and 5 bases from J, the junction contained 6 bases not matched to a gene. CDR3 protein: CASSISTGRANVLTF. In DNA, the CDR3 is TGTGCCAGCAGCATATCGACAGGGAGGGCCAACGTCCTGACTTTC.

The chain carries TRBV6-1 and TRBJ2-7; TRBD2 might be the D (6 bases). Deletions cut 7 bases from V and 2 bases from J, with 15 bases between. Germline V gene sequence: CDR1 MNHNS, CDR2 SASEGT. The CDR3 extends over 14 amino acids. DNA for the CDR3: TGTGCCAGCACCCAGGAGGGGCGGACCTACGAGCAGTACTTC. Its protein is CASTQEGRTYEQYF.